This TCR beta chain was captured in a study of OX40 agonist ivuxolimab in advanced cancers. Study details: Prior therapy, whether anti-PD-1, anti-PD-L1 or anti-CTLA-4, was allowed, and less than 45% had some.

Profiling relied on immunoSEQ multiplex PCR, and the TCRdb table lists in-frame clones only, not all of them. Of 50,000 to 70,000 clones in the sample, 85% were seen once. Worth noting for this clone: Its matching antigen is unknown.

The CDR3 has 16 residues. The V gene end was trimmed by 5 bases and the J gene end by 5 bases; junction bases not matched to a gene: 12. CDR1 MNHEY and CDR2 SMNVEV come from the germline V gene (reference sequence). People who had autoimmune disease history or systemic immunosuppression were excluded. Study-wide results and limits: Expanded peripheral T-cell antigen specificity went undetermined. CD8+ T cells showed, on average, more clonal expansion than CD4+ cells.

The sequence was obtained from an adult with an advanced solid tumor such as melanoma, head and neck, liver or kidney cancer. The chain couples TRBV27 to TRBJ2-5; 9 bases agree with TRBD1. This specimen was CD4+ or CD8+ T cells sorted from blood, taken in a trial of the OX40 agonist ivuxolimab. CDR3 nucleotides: TGTGCCAGCAGTCCGCGACAGGGGGGGGGCCGGGAGACCCAGTACTTC. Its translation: CASSPRQGGGRETQYF.